This is a list of T cell receptor beta chains from one sample in a study of OX40 agonist ivuxolimab in advanced cancers. Generated by immunoSEQ multiplex PCR, the TCRdb table keeps only in-frame clones and is missing some. The table includes over 50,000 clones, 65% to 90% detected once. The source was CD4+ or CD8+ T cells sorted from blood, collected in a trial of the OX40 agonist ivuxolimab. The receptor source for this set is an adult with an advanced solid tumor such as melanoma, head and neck, liver or kidney cancer. Each CDR3 is given with its conserved first and last residue. A D gene is named only where the DNA matches it firmly. The size of a clone is reported for some rows only, either as once, few or many, or as a class for expanded clones.

V gene	D gene	clone size	J gene	CDR3 protein	CDR3 DNA
TRBV30	TRBD1	medium-sized	TRBJ1-3	CAWSRDSGSGNTIYF	TGTGCCTGGAGTAGGGACAGCGGCTCTGGAAACACCATATATTTT
TRBV29-1	TRBD1	NA	TRBJ2-1	CSVRRTRGNEQFF	TGCAGCGTCCGACGGACCAGGGGGAATGAGCAGTTCTTC
TRBV2	NA	NA	TRBJ1-4	CASSDRQQKSARDF	TGTGCCAGCAGTGACAGACAGCAGAAAAGTGCTAGGGATTTT
TRBV7-9	NA	NA	TRBJ1-3	CASSTSQGSGNTIYF	TGTGCCAGCAGTACTTCACAGGGATCTGGAAACACCATATATTTT
TRBV19	NA	NA	TRBJ1-3	CASSIRGGLTGNTIYF	TGTGCCAGTAGTATACGTGGGGGGCTCACTGGAAACACCATATATTTT
TRBV7-2	TRBD2	NA	TRBJ2-1	CASSLGLATYNEQFF	TGTGCCAGCAGCTTAGGACTAGCAACCTACAATGAGCAGTTCTTC
TRBV5-4	NA	NA	TRBJ2-3	CASSSLRGADTQYF	TGTGCCAGCAGCTCACTCAGGGGCGCAGATACGCAGTATTTT
TRBV6-5	NA	NA	TRBJ2-7	CASSYSILRGSYEQYF	TGTGCCAGCAGTTACTCGATTTTAAGGGGATCCTACGAGCAGTACTTC
TRBV2	NA	NA	TRBJ2-4	CASKGAKNIQYF	TGTGCCAGCAAGGGGGCCAAAAACATTCAGTACTTC
TRBV2	TRBD1	NA	TRBJ2-6	CASSEVPGQGTGANVLTF	TGTGCCAGCAGTGAAGTCCCGGGACAGGGGACTGGGGCCAACGTCCTGACTTTC
TRBV6-5	NA	NA	TRBJ1-5	CASEVVANQPQHF	TGTGCCAGCGAGGTGGTGGCCAATCAGCCCCAGCATTTT
TRBV7-2	TRBD1	few	TRBJ2-2	CASSLGGQFTGELFF	TGTGCCAGCAGCTTAGGGGGACAGTTCACCGGGGAGCTGTTTTTT
TRBV6-5	NA	NA	TRBJ1-5	CASTPRRDQPQHF	TGTGCCAGCACCCCCCGGCGGGACCAGCCCCAGCATTTT
TRBV6-1	TRBD2	NA	TRBJ2-1	CASSPRGGNEQFF	TGTGCCAGCAGTCCCCGGGGGGGAAATGAGCAGTTCTTC
TRBV9	TRBD2	NA	TRBJ2-5	CASSPGTSGQETQYF	TGTGCCAGCAGCCCCGGGACTAGCGGGCAAGAGACCCAGTACTTC
TRBV2	NA	NA	TRBJ2-7	CASGGQPYEQYF	TGTGCCAGCGGTGGACAACCCTACGAGCAGTACTTC
TRBV14	TRBD1	NA	TRBJ2-5	CASSQDRTGSETQYF	TGTGCCAGCAGCCAAGATCGGACAGGGTCGGAGACCCAGTACTTC
TRBV5-3	NA	NA	TRBJ2-5	CARSFWGREETQYF	TGTGCCAGAAGCTTTTGGGGGCGAGAAGAGACCCAGTACTTC
TRBV7-2	TRBD2	NA	TRBJ2-3	CASSLLAGGSTDTQYF	TGTGCCAGCAGCCTCTTAGCGGGGGGTAGCACAGATACGCAGTATTTT
TRBV18	NA	NA	TRBJ2-1	CASSPGQTYNEQFF	TGTGCCAGCTCCCCTGGACAGACCTACAATGAGCAGTTCTTC
TRBV2	NA	once	TRBJ2-2	CASSEAEKGRSGELFF	TGTGCCAGCAGTGAAGCGGAAAAGGGGAGGTCCGGGGAGCTGTTTTTT
TRBV5-6	TRBD1	NA	TRBJ1-1	CASSFGQGKWEAFF	TGTGCCAGCAGCTTCGGACAGGGGAAATGGGAAGCTTTCTTT
TRBV7-8	NA	NA	TRBJ2-2	CASSADAQGAGELFF	TGTGCCAGCAGCGCAGACGCTCAGGGTGCTGGGGAGCTGTTTTTT
TRBV7-9	NA	NA	TRBJ2-3	CASRPGVADTQYF	TGTGCCAGCAGGCCAGGGGTTGCGGATACGCAGTATTTT
TRBV10-2	TRBD2	NA	TRBJ2-3	CASSEGGRAADTQYF	TGCGCCAGCAGTGAGGGCGGGAGGGCAGCGGATACGCAGTATTTT
TRBV10-1	NA	NA	TRBJ2-2	CATRTGYNTGELFF	TGCGCGACGAGGACGGGGTATAACACCGGGGAGCTGTTTTTT
TRBV6-1	NA	NA	TRBJ2-1	CASTKGRSSYNEQFF	TGTGCCAGCACTAAAGGCCGAAGCTCCTACAATGAGCAGTTCTTC
TRBV2	NA	NA	TRBJ2-3	CASRWGTRIDTQYF	TGTGCCAGCAGGTGGGGTACCCGAATTGATACGCAGTATTTT
TRBV9	NA	NA	TRBJ1-1	CASSVASQNTEAFF	TGTGCCAGCAGCGTAGCCAGCCAGAACACTGAAGCTTTCTTT